This T cell receptor beta chain came from a study of blood T cell repertoires in COVID-19 (dated by TCRdb to 2018 to 2021). Regarding the research as a whole: The collaborator samples originated in the United States, Italy and Spain and spanned the acute and convalescent phases of COVID-19. The prospective study material was composed of cDNA or gDNA derived from T cells, B-cell-depleted T cells, or PBMCs. The dataset comprised deeply sampled blood TCRbeta repertoires from subjects exposed to, actively infected with, or recovered from COVID-19. A freely available public database, intended as a resource for researchers studying the immune response to SARS-CoV-2, is where the repertoires were released. The samples were drawn from two sources: the first 160 participants of the ongoing ImmuneRACE study, and 1,000 to 1,500 subjects contributed by 6 global collaborators. A de-identified subject ID, COVID-19 status, age in years and sex were almost always included in the sample metadata. HLA class I and class II types, where available, came from metadata supplied by the sample provider rather than from assay-based typing. Paper-wide results and their limitations: The amount of clinical and demographic metadata varied by source and participant and was provided uncurated.

The germline V gene gives CDR1 as SGHRS and CDR2 as YFSETQ. From the cysteine through the phenylalanine, the CDR3 covers 16 amino acids. The retained sequence is limited to the CDR3, 48 bases, with the frame set at the first base. Germline trimming amounts to 4 bases on V and 0 bases on J, with 4 as the count of junction bases outside the gene matches. TCRbeta CDR3 regions were amplified from genomic DNA by means of the immunoSEQ Assay, a bias-controlled multiplex PCR. Per the source publication's procedure: Within the assay, amplification of reference gene primers was used to estimate how many nucleated cells each sample contained. To quantify the absolute abundance of each unique TCRbeta CDR3 rearrangement, sequence reads were collapsed and filtered. For each sample, productive Simpson clonality was calculated as the square root of Simpson's diversity index over productive rearrangements. Held by TCRdb, this immuneACCESS table contains in-frame sequences only and omits some clones. Under half of the omission traces to an unresolved V gene where checked; the cause of the rest is unknown. The DNA gave D and trimming, while V, J and clone size come from that table. Counted in this sample were under 300,000 clones; over 80% of them appeared once. The ten largest clonotypes hold 1.9% of the sample.

In the prospective study, participants were roughly 18 to 100 years old, resided in around 25 geographic areas of the United States, and were enrolled through a virtual design. In the prospective study, participants were assigned to cohorts based on the clinical history participants reported in a screening survey and a study questionnaire. Recovered participants in ImmuneRACE Cohort 3 were defined by two consecutive negative NP/OP PCR tests, clearance by a healthcare professional, or resolution of symptoms. In the prospective study, whole blood, serum and a nasopharyngeal or oropharyngeal swab were collected from each participant by mobile phlebotomists. Over an approximately two-month period, participants in the prospective study had the option of providing additional blood draws and questionnaires. Blood samples from the prospective study were shipped frozen or at room temperature prior to DNA extraction.

The sample holds one count of this clone. No cognate antigen has been identified for it. The input lacks base qualities; no much larger clone sits a single base away. This clonotype was obtained from a woman under 30 who had recovered from COVID-19. Sequences were obtained from PBMCs or T cells enriched from blood (not recorded which). The chain joins TRBV5-1 to TRBJ2-1; 10 central bases correspond to TRBD1. CDR3 sequence: CASSTGQGNSYNEQFF. The nucleotides are TGCGCCAGCAGCACGGGACAGGGGAACTCCTACAATGAGCAGTTCTTC.